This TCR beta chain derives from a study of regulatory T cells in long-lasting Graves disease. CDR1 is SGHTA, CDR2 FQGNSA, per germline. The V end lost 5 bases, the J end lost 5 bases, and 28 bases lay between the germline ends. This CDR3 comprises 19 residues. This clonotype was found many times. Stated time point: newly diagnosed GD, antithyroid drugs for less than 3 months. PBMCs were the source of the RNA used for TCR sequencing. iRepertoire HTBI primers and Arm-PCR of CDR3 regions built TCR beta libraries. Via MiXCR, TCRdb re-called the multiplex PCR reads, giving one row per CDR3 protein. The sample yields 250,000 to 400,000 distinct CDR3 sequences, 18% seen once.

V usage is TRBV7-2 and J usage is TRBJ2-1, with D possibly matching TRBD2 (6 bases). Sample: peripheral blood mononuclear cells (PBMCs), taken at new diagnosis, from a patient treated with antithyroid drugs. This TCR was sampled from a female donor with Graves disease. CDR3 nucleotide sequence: TGTGCCAGCAGCCCAACCTACCCCCCGAGCGGGCGGGGTAACAATGAGCAGTTCTTC. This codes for CASSPTYPPSGRGNNEQFF.